The clone carrying this T cell receptor (beta chain) appeared many times. TCRdb reprocessed the PCR reads with MiXCR, giving one entry per CDR3 protein. The sample gives roughly 100,000 distinct CDR3 sequences, under 40% of which show up once; 9.5% to 10% is in the top ten. This entry comes from a study of molecular identifiers for immune sequencing clone quantification. The V gene end was trimmed by 6 bases and the J gene end by 2 bases; junction bases not matched to a gene: 6. The germline V gene has CDR1 MDHEN and CDR2 SYDVKM. The CDR3 is made up of 14 amino acids. CD8+CD4-CCR7+CD45RA+ cells were sorted as naive CD8 T cells.

The chain links TRBV28 to TRBJ2-7; 8 bases align to TRBD2. The sequence was collected from a human donor in good health. Some libraries in this study had Jurkat cell RNA spiked in. The sample was naive CD8+ T cells from blood, with Jurkat cell RNA spiked in. Described subset: FACS-sorted CD8+CD4-CCR7+CD45RA+ naive T cells. CDR3 nucleotides: TGTGCCAGCAGCCCGGGACTAGGGCCCTACGAGCAGTACTTC. This encodes CASSPGLGPYEQYF.